The clone carrying this TCR beta chain appeared a few times. The CDR3 totals 16 residues. The V gene lost 0 bases and the J gene lost 5 bases, with 14 bases spanning the gap. The germline V gene has CDR1 LGHNA and CDR2 YSLEER. This entry belongs to a study of response to subunit inactivated influenza vaccine. One entry per CDR3 protein, called by TCRdb with MiXCR from the RT-PCR reads. This table holds more than 400,000 distinct CDR3 sequences, roughly 7.9% found once. The rearrangement links TRBV4-3 to TRBJ2-1; no clear D. This clonotype was obtained from a man aged 50 to 69 who received an inactivated influenza vaccine. The sample in question was PBMCs from blood, obtained less than 30 months after vaccination. The CDR3 DNA follows: TGCGCCAGCAGCCAAGATAGTAGGAAGGGCAACAATGAGCAGTTCTTC. The encoded protein is CASSQDSRKGNNEQFF.